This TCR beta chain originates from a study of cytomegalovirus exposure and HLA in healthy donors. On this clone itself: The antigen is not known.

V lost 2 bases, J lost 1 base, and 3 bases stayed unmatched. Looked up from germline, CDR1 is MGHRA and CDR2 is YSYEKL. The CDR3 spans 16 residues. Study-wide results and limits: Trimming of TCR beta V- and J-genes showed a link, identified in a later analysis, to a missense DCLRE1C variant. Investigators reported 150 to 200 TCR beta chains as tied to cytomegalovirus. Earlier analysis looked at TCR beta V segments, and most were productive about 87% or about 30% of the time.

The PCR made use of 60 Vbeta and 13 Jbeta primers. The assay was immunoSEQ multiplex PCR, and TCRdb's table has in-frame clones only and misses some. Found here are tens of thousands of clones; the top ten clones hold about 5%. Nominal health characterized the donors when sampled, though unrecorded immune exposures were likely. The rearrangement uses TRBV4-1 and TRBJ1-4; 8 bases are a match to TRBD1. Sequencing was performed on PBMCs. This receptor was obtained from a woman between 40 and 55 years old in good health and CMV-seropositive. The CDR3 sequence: CASSQIDRGTNEKLFF. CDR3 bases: TGCGCCAGCAGCCAAATCGACAGGGGAACTAATGAAAAACTGTTTTTT.